The rows below give T cell receptor beta chains drawn from one sample of a study of blood T cell repertoires in COVID-19. The protocol was immunoSEQ multiplex PCR, while the TCRdb copy is restricted to in-frame clones and leaves out a portion. Of 160,000 or so clones listed, over 70% are singletons. The sequenced sample consisted of peripheral blood. These receptors were obtained from a man aged 60-69 years with acute or convalescent COVID-19. Each CDR3 is given with its conserved first and last residue. The order of the fields is V gene, J gene, CDR3 protein.

TRBV30	TRBJ2-1	CAWSPQGGEQFF
TRBV28	TRBJ2-2	CASSAWTTTGELFF
TRBV7-2	TRBJ2-4	CASSPRWASGESKNIQYF
TRBV5-1	TRBJ2-1	CASSLAGGGVPREQFF
TRBV3-1/TRBV3-2	TRBJ2-7	CASSIVSYEQYF
TRBV6-5	TRBJ1-4	CASSSQGAGDEKLFF
TRBV4-2	TRBJ1-5	CASSLSRGQPQHF
TRBV5-4	TRBJ2-1	CASSLAGGNEQFF
TRBV24-1	TRBJ2-4	CATSDLSGLAKNIQYF
TRBV12-5	TRBJ2-1	CASAVSGGNYNEQFF
TRBV6-2/TRBV6-3	TRBJ1-1	CASSRPTQGLNTEAFF
TRBV7-3	TRBJ2-2	CASSLGASGGGSGELFF
TRBV29-1	TRBJ2-2	CSVFETGFTGELFF
TRBV5-6	TRBJ2-1	CASSQGRGRQFF
TRBV24-1	TRBJ2-1	CATSDIGTFNEQFF
TRBV19	TRBJ2-5	CASSPRTSGGEETQYF
TRBV6-2/TRBV6-3	TRBJ2-7	CASSQSTGLVYEQYF
TRBV9	TRBJ1-1	CASSSRTGGRAEAFF
TRBV13	TRBJ2-3	CASSLRLATTRWGTQYF
TRBV24-1	TRBJ1-1	CATSESGVSEAFF
TRBV11-3	TRBJ2-1	CASSLGLAGGSYEQFF
TRBV10-3	TRBJ1-3	CAIRPQGTGNTIYF
TRBV19	TRBJ1-1	CASSMGQGRTEAFF
TRBV9	TRBJ1-6	CASSTGTTNSPLHF
TRBV2	TRBJ2-3	CASSGRGLSLTDTQYF
TRBV28	TRBJ2-2	CASRSLGASNTGELFF
TRBV5-6	TRBJ1-2	CASSSAGGYGYTF
TRBV9	TRBJ2-1	CASSVGPTGNEQFF
TRBV6-5	TRBJ2-1	CASRPGGPVDEQFF
TRBV10-3	TRBJ1-3	CAISGGESSGNTIYF
TRBV3-1/TRBV3-2	TRBJ1-1	CASSIGVLNTEAFF
TRBV9	TRBJ2-5	CASSVGGAWQTQYF
TRBV9	TRBJ1-1	CASSVGSGGKGEAFF
TRBV7-8	TRBJ1-2	CASSTDRNYGYTF
TRBV11-1	TRBJ2-1	CASSFSRLNNEQFF
TRBV2	TRBJ1-2	CASSEGPGGYTF
TRBV12-3/TRBV12-4	TRBJ2-2	CASSLTTGELFF
TRBV6-6	TRBJ2-7	CASRGQVYEQYF
TRBV6-5	TRBJ1-3	CASRLHESGNTIYF
TRBV5-5	TRBJ2-3	CASSILAGGPTDTQYF
TRBV9	TRBJ1-1	CASSPGQGSTEAFF